This T cell receptor (beta chain) was identified during a study of blood T cell repertoires in COVID-19. Study-wide context: Acute and convalescent COVID-19 specimens originated in the United States, Italy and Spain. Nucleic acid was either cDNA or gDNA, and it came from T cells, B-cell-depleted T cells, or PBMCs.

In the original workflow: Estimates of nucleated cell counts were drawn from the amplification of reference gene primers. Profiling relied on immunoSEQ multiplex PCR, and the TCRdb table lists in-frame clones only, not all of them. The V and J calls and clone size come from that table; D and trimming were worked out from the DNA. Among just under 40,000 clones listed, about 90% were seen once. Deletions cut 3 bases from V and 4 bases from J, with 9 bases between. This CDR3 comprises 14 residues. Germline values: CDR1 KGHDR, CDR2 SFDVKD. This chain uses TRBV24-1 with TRBJ1-5; no clear D. Sequenced: peripheral blood. The clonotype was recovered from a man in his fifties or sixties with active or convalescent COVID-19. CDR3 coding DNA: TGTGCCACCAGTGATCCAGGCTTTAATCAGCCCCAGCATTTT. Protein sequence: CATSDPGFNQPQHF.